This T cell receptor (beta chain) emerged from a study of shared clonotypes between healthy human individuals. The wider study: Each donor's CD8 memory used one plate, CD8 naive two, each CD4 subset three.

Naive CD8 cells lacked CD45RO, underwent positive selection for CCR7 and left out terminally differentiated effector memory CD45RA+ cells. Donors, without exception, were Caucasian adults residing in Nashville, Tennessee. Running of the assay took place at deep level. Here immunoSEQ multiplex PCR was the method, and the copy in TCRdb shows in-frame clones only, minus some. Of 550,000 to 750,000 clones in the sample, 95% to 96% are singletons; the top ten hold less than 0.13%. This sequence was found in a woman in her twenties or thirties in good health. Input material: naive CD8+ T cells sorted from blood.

CDR3 in amino acids: CASSRGWGTNEKLFF. As DNA, the CDR3 is TGTGCCAGCAGTCGGGGGTGGGGGACTAATGAAAAACTGTTTTTT. This rearrangement joins TRBV28 to TRBJ1-4; possibly TRBD1 for D (5 bases). The CDR3 sequence is 15 residues long. Trimming cost V 5 bases and J 2 bases, with 12 bases left between them. Germline loops: CDR1 MDHEN, CDR2 SYDVKM.